This T cell receptor beta chain was captured in a study of blood T cell repertoires in COVID-19 (dated by TCRdb to about 2020). Background on the whole study: Samples from collaborators originated in the United States, Italy and Spain and spanned both the acute and convalescent phases of COVID-19. The prospective study material was composed of cDNA or gDNA derived from T cells, B-cell-depleted T cells, or PBMCs. Subjects who had been exposed to COVID-19, were actively infected with it, or had recovered from it provided the deeply sampled blood TCRbeta repertoires that made up the dataset. A freely available public database, intended as a resource for researchers studying the immune response to SARS-CoV-2, is where the repertoires were released. Samples were obtained from the ongoing ImmuneRACE study (first 160 participants) and from some 1,300 subjects provided by 6 global collaborators. A de-identified subject ID, COVID-19 status, age in years and sex were almost always included in the sample metadata. Where HLA class I and class II types were available, the types were taken from metadata supplied by the sample provider, not from assay-based typing.

What the research found in general, with its limitations: The amount of clinical and demographic metadata varied by source and participant and was provided uncurated.

TCRbeta CDR3 regions were amplified from genomic DNA by means of the immunoSEQ Assay, a bias-controlled multiplex PCR. The study's processing was this. The number of nucleated cells in each sample was estimated by amplification of reference gene primers within the assay. Sequence reads were collapsed and filtered to measure the absolute abundance of every unique TCRbeta CDR3 rearrangement. Productive Simpson clonality was computed per sample as the square root of Simpson's diversity index over productive rearrangements. The immuneACCESS repertoire file appears here via TCRdb, limited to in-frame rearrangements. These files lack a portion of the clones; in checked studies, under half of the deficit traces to unresolved V genes, and the cause of the others is not known. Clone size and V and J calls were adopted from that table, with D and trimming inferred from the DNA. The sample has roughly 300,000 clones on record, about 90% of them singletons. The leading ten clones occupy roughly 5.3% of the sample.

In the prospective study, participants were 18 to 89 years old, resided in around 25 geographic areas of the United States, and were enrolled through a virtual design. To assign participants to cohorts, the prospective study relied on clinical history that participants themselves reported in a screening survey and a study questionnaire. Recovered participants in ImmuneRACE Cohort 3 were defined as having two consecutive negative NP/OP PCR tests, clearance from a healthcare professional, or resolution of symptoms. Each participant in the prospective study had whole blood, serum and a nasopharyngeal or oropharyngeal swab collected by mobile phlebotomists. Prospective study participants could optionally give additional blood draws and questionnaires over an approximately 2-month period. Prospective study blood samples were shipped either frozen or at room temperature before DNA extraction. On this clone: Its antigen is unknown. Per-nucleotide qualities are absent, and no much larger clonotype sits a single base away.

Sequenced material: PBMCs or T cells enriched from blood (not recorded which). The sequence derives from a woman in her 30s who had recovered from COVID-19.

CDR3 loop: CASSFPDEQFF. The DNA sequence is as follows: TGTGCCAGCAGTTTCCCTGATGAGCAGTTCTTC. Recombination connected TRBV6-2 or TRBV6-3 to TRBJ2-1, with the D gene not clear enough to name. From the cysteine up to the phenylalanine, the CDR3 has a length of 11 residues. The retained sequence is limited to the CDR3, 33 bases, with the frame set at the first base. For CDR1 and CDR2, the germline V gene lists MNHEY and SVGEGT. Between the V and J ends, shortened by 4 bases and 8 bases respectively, the junction contains 6 bases.